A single sample gave rise to the 15 T cell receptor beta chains below, sequenced in a study of cytomegalovirus exposure and HLA in healthy donors. Use of 60 Vbeta and 13 Jbeta primers characterized the PCR. Clones were read by immunoSEQ multiplex PCR, and TCRdb kept only the in-frame ones, dropping some. The sample carries approximately 130,000 clones, over 60% recorded once. The source material was PBMCs. The receptors were sampled from a middle-aged woman in good health and CMV-seronegative.

The chain uses TRBV5-1 and TRBJ2-2; 7 bases line up with TRBD1. The CDR3 totals 15 residues. Germline V gives CDR1 SGHRS, CDR2 YFSETQ. Germline trimming cut 3 bases from V and 1 base from J; bases unmatched to any gene: 3. The CDR3 sequence is CASSSQGVNTGELFF. DNA for the CDR3: TGCGCCAGCAGCTCCCAGGGGGTGAACACCGGGGAGCTGTTTTTT.

The chain couples TRBV9 to TRBJ2-7; maybe TRBD1 (5 bases). Trimming stripped 0 bases from V and 1 base from J, with 11 bases between. The CDR3 extends over 15 amino acids. Germline CDR1 and CDR2: SGDLS and YYNGEE. For the CDR3, the DNA is TGTGCCAGCAGCGTAGGCTGGGGCTGGTCCTACGAGCAGTACTTC. It translates to CASSVGWGWSYEQYF.

J is TRBJ2-1 and V is TRBV7-2; TRBD2 agrees at 11 bases. The J segment lost 7 bases and the V segment lost 2 bases, leaving 4 bases of the junction unmatched. The germline V gene has CDR1 SGHTA and CDR2 FQGNSA. CDR3 length: 15 amino acids. CDR3 coding DNA: TGTGCCAGCAGCTTACCGACTAGCGGGATAAATGAGCAGTTCTTC. As protein: CASSLPTSGINEQFF.

V gene TRBV27 combines with J gene TRBJ2-7; D possibly corresponds to TRBD2 (5 bases). Per germline, CDR1 MNHEY and CDR2 SMNVEV (reference sequence). Deletions cut 5 bases from V and 3 bases from J, with 14 bases between. This CDR3 region has 14 residues. The CDR3: CASSPRGSDYEQYF. The CDR3 DNA follows: TGTGCCAGCAGTCCCCGCGGGTCGGACTACGAGCAGTACTTC.

V gene TRBV18 combines with J gene TRBJ2-3; no clear D. V was clipped by 1 base and J by 2 bases, with 10 bases between them. Germline lookup yields CDR1 KGHSH and CDR2 LQKENI. The CDR3 is 15 amino acids. The CDR3 here is CASSPQYQATDTQYF. The CDR3 bases are TGTGCCAGCTCACCACAGTATCAGGCCACAGATACGCAGTATTTT.

In DNA, the CDR3 is TGTGCCAGCAGCCTATCGACAGGGGTGAGGGAGCAGTACTTC. Translated, it gives CASSLSTGVREQYF. V gene TRBV28 combines with J gene TRBJ2-7; 8 bases map to TRBD1. The CDR3 is 14 residues long. From germline, CDR1 is MDHEN and CDR2 SYDVKM. Trimming removed 6 bases from V and 7 bases from J; junction bases left unmatched: 11. Full variable domain (rest looked up from reference TRBV28 and TRBJ2-7): DVKVTQSSRYLVKRTGEKVFLECVQDMDHENMFWYRQDPGLGLRLIYFSYDVKMKEKGDIPEGYSVSREKKERFSLILESASTNQTSMYLCASSLSTGVREQYFGPGTRLTVT.

The chain employs TRBV28 and TRBJ1-2; D ambiguous. V lost 2 bases to trimming and J lost 4 bases, with 11 bases between them. Germline lookup yields CDR1 MDHEN and CDR2 SYDVKM. The CDR3 totals 14 residues. CDR3 amino acids: CASSLGAAGYGYTF. For the CDR3, the DNA is TGTGCCAGCAGTTTAGGTGCGGCGGGCTATGGCTACACCTTC.

Regarding this clone: Likely a read error: the CDR3 ends without its conserved phenylalanine or tryptophan. The chain couples TRBV5-1 to TRBJ1-2; TRBD1 matches at 11 bases. Germline V CDR1 and CDR2: SGHRS, YFSETQ. The V and J ends lost 2 bases and 3 bases, in that order; junction bases with no gene match: 3. This CDR3 spans 15 amino acids. The CDR3 region has the DNA TGCGCCAGCAGCTTACAGGGACAGGGGGACTATGGCTACACCCTC. It encodes CASSLQGQGDYGYTL.

The J gene is TRBJ1-2, the V gene TRBV28, with D perhaps matching TRBD1 (6 bases). Trimming took 5 bases from V and 0 from J, leaving 16 bases between them. Germline V gives CDR1 MDHEN, CDR2 SYDVKM. CDR3 length: 16 residues. The CDR3 loop is CASSRSMTGTNYGYTF. The CDR3 DNA follows: TGTGCCAGCAGTCGATCCATGACAGGTACTAACTATGGCTACACCTTC.

This chain uses TRBV11-2 with TRBJ2-5, with 10 nucleotides matching TRBD1. The junction had 5 bases not matched to a gene; V was cut back by 7 bases and J by 0 bases. This CDR3 is 15 amino acids long. Per the germline V gene, CDR1 is SGHAT and CDR2 is FQNNGV. CDR3 region: CASTGQGKYQETQYF. CDR3 DNA sequence: TGTGCCAGCACGGGACAGGGGAAGTACCAAGAGACCCAGTACTTC.

This clone was detected only once. The chain links TRBV2 to TRBJ2-7; TRBD2 is a possible D gene (5 bases). The CDR3 contains 14 residues. The germline V gene has CDR1 SNHLY and CDR2 FYNNEI. Deletions cut 8 bases from V and 4 bases from J, with 18 bases between. DNA of the CDR3: TGTGCCAGCTCGCCTCGGACTGTTACTTACGAGCAGTACTTC. This translates into CASSPRTVTYEQYF.

V is TRBV27 and J is TRBJ1-2; 10 positions agree with TRBD1. J was trimmed by 0 bases and V by 5 bases; bases with no gene match: 3. This CDR3 spans 15 amino acids. The germline gives CDR1 MNHEY, CDR2 SMNVEV (reference sequence). The chain's CDR3 is CASSPGQGANYGYTF. DNA for the CDR3: TGTGCCAGCAGTCCCGGACAGGGGGCTAACTATGGCTACACCTTC.

The CDR3 region is CASSLGSQQGSYGYTF. The DNA of the CDR3 is TGTGCCAGCAGCTTGGGGTCCCAACAGGGATCCTATGGCTACACCTTC. This chain links TRBV5-4 with TRBJ1-2; a possible D gene is TRBD1 (6 bases). The V end lost 0 bases, the J end lost 4 bases, and 16 bases lay between the germline ends. Germline CDR1 reads SGHNT; CDR2 reads YYREEE (reference sequence). This CDR3 region has 16 residues. Drawing the rest from reference TRBV5-4 and TRBJ1-2, the complete variable domain is ETGVTQSPTHLIKTRGQQVTLRCSSQSGHNTVSWYQQALGQGPQFIFQYYREEENGRGNFPPRFSGLQFPNYSSELNVNALELDDSALYLCASSLGSQQGSYGYTFGSGTRLTVV.

This chain links TRBV28 with TRBJ2-2, with a tentative D call TRBD1 (5 bases). Germline loops: CDR1 MDHEN, CDR2 SYDVKM. The length of the CDR3 is 13 residues. The V and J ends lost 6 bases and 6 bases respectively, with 11 bases between them. CDR3 in amino acids: CASSQTAPGELFF. The CDR3 DNA is TGTGCCAGCAGCCAGACAGCACCCGGGGAGCTGTTTTTT.

As for this clone: Its ends do not fully match the called genes, so a read error is possible. V is TRBV28 and J is TRBJ2-7; maybe TRBD2 (6 bases). The length of the CDR3 is 15 residues. CDR1 MDHEN and CDR2 SYDVKM come from the germline V gene. In DNA, the CDR3 is TGTGCCAGCAGTCCATATTCCGGGACTTCCTATGAGCAGTACTTC. This gives the protein CASSPYSGTSYEQYF.